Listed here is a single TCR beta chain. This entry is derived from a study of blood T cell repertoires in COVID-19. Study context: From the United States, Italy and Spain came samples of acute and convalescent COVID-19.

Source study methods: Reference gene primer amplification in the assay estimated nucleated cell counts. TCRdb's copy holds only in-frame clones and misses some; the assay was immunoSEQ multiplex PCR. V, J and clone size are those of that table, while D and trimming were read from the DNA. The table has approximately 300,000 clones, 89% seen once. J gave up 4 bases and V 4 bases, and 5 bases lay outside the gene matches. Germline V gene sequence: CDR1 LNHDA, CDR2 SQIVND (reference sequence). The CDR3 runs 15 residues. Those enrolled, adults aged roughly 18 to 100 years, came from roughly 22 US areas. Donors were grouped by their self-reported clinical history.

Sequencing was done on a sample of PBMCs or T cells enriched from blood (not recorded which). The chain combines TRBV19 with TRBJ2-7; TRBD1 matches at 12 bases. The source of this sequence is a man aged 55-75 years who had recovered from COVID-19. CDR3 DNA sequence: TGTGCCAGTAGTACCGGGACAGGGGGCATGTACGAGCAGTACTTC. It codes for CASSTGTGGMYEQYF. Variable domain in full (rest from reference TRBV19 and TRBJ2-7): DGGITQSPKYLFRKEGQNVTLSCEQNLNHDAMYWYRQDPGQGLRLIYYSQIVNDFQKGDIAEGYSVSREKKESFPLTVTSAQKNPTAFYLCASSTGTGGMYEQYFGPGTRLTVT.